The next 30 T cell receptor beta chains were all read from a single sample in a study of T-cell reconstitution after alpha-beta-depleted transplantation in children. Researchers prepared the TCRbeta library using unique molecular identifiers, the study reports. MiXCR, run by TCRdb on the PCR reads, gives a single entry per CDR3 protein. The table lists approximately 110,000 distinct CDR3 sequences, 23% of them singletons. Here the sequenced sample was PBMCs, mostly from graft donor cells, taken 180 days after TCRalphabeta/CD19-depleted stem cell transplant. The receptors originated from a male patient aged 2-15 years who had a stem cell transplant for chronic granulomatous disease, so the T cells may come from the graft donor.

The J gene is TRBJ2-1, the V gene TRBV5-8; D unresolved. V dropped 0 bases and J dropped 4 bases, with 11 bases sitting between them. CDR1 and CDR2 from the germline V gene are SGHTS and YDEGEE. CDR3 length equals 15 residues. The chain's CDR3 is CASSLGASLYNEQFF. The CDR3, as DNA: TGTGCCAGCAGCTTGGGGGCTAGTTTGTACAATGAGCAGTTCTTC.

The CDR3 bases are TGTGCCAGCAGCACGACAGGGACGAGGGAAAAACTGTTTTTT. Protein sequence: CASSTTGTREKLFF. The chain has TRBV11-2 and TRBJ1-4, with TRBD1 matching 7 bases. The V gene end was trimmed by 5 bases and the J gene end by 8 bases; junction bases not matched to a gene: 8. The CDR3 length is 14 residues. CDR1 is SGHAT, CDR2 FQNNGV, per germline. Looking up the rest from reference TRBV11-2 and TRBJ1-4 gives the full variable domain: EAGVAQSPRYKIIEKRQSVAFWCNPISGHATLYWYQQILGQGPKLLIQFQNNGVVDDSQLPKDRFSAERLKGVDSTLKIQPAKLEDSAVYLCASSTTGTREKLFFGSGTQLSVL.

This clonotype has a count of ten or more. Here the CDR3 reads CASSLEGGLTYEQYF. The CDR3 nucleotides are TGTGCCAGCAGCTTAGAAGGGGGCCTAACCTACGAGCAGTACTTC. V is TRBV11-2 and J is TRBJ2-7; 7 bases fit TRBD1. The trim removed 0 bases at V and 2 bases at J, leaving 4 bases unmatched. Germline assignment: CDR1 SGHAT and CDR2 FQNNGV. The CDR3 runs 15 residues.

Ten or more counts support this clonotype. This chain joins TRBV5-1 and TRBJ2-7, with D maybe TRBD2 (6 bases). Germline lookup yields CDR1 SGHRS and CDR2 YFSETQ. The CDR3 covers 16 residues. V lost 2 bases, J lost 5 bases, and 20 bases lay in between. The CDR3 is CASSFSRREKGNEQYF. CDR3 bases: TGCGCCAGCAGCTTTAGTCGGCGGGAAAAGGGTAACGAGCAGTACTTC.

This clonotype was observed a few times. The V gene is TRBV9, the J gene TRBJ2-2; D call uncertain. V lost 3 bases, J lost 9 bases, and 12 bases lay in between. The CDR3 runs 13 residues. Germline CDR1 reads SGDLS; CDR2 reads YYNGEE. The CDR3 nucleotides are TGTGCCAGCAGCGGCGACGTAATGAGGGAGCTGTTTTTT. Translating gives CASSGDVMRELFF.

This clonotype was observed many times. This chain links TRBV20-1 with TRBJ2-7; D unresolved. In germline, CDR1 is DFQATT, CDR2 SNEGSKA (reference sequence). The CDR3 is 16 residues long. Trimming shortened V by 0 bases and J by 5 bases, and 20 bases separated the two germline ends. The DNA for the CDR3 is TGCAGTGCTAGAGATTACCTCGTCCATTTGGATAACGAGCAGTACTTC. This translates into CSARDYLVHLDNEQYF.

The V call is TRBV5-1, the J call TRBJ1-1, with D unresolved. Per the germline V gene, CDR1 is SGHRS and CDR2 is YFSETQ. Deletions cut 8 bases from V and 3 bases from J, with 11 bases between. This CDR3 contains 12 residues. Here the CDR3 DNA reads TGCGCCAGTACTTTGCGGGACACTGAAGCTTTCTTT. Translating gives CASTLRDTEAFF.

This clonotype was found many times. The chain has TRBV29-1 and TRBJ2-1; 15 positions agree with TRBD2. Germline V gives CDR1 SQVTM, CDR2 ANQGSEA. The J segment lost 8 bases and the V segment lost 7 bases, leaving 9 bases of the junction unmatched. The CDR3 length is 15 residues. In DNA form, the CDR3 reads TGCAGCGCCAGCCGGACTAGCGGGGGGGCCTATGAGCAGTTCTTC. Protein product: CSASRTSGGAYEQFF.

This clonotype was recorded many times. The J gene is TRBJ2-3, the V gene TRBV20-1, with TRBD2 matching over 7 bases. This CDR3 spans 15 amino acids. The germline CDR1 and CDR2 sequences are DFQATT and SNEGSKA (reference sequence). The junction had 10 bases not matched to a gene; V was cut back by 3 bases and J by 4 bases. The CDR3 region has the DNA TGCAGTGCTAGGCTAGCGGCCCTTTCGGCAGATACGCAGTATTTT. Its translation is CSARLAALSADTQYF.

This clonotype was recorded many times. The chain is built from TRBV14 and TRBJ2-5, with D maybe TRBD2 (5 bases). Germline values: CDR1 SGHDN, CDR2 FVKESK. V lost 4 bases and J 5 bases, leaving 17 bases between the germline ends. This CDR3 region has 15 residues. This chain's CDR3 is CASSPPKAVPETQYF. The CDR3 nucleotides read TGTGCCAGCAGCCCCCCCAAAGCGGTCCCGGAGACCCAGTACTTC.

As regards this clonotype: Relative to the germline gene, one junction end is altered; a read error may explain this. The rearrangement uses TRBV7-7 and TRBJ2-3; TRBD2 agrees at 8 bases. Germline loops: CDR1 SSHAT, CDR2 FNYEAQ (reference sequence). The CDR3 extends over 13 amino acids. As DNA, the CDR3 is TGTGCTAGCAGCCGCGGGGGGAGTGATACGCAGTATTTT. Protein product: CASSRGGSDTQYF.

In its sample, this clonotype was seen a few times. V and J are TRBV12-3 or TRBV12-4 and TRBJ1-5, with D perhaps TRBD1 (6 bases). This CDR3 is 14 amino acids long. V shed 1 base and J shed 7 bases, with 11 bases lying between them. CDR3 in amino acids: CASSLGQVGQPQHF. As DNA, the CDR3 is TGTGCCAGCAGTTTAGGACAGGTAGGACAGCCCCAGCATTTT.

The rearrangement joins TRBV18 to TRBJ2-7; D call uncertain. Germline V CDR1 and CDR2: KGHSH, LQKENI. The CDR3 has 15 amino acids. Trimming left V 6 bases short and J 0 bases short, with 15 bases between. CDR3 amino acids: CASSPPAVSSYEQYF. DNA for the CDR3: TGTGCCAGCTCCCCTCCGGCTGTGAGCTCCTACGAGCAGTACTTC. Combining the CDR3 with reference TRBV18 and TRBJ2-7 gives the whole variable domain NAGVMQNPRHLVRRRGQEARLRCSPMKGHSHVYWYRQLPEEGLKFMVYLQKENIIDESGMPKERFSAEFPKEGPSILRIQQVVRGDSAAYFCASSPPAVSSYEQYFGPGTRLTVT.

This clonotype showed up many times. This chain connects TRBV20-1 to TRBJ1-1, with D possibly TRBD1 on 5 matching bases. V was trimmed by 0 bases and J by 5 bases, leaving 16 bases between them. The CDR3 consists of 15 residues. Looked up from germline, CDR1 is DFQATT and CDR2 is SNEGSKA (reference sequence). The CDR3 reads CSARDPGGADTEAFF. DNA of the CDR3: TGCAGTGCTAGAGATCCAGGAGGGGCGGATACTGAAGCTTTCTTT.

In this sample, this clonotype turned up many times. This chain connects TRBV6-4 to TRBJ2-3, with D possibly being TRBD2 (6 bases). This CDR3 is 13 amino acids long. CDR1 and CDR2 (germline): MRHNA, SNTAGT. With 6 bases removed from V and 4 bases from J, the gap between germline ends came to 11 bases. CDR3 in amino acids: CASRNSGADTQYF. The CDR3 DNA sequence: TGTGCCAGCAGAAATTCGGGGGCAGATACGCAGTATTTT.

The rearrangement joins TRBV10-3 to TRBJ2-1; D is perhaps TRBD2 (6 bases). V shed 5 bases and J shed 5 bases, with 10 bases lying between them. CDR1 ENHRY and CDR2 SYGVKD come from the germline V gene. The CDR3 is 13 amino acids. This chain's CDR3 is CAISRGEDNEQFF. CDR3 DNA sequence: TGTGCCATCAGTCGCGGGGAGGACAATGAGCAGTTCTTC.

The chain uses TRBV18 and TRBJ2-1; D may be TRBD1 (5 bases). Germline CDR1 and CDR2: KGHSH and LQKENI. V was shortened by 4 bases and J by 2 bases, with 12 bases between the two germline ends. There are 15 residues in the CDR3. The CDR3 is CASSLQLQAYNEQFF. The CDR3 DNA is TGTGCCAGCTCACTACAGCTACAGGCCTACAATGAGCAGTTCTTC. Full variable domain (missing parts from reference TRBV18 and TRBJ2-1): NAGVMQNPRHLVRRRGQEARLRCSPMKGHSHVYWYRQLPEEGLKFMVYLQKENIIDESGMPKERFSAEFPKEGPSILRIQQVVRGDSAAYFCASSLQLQAYNEQFFGPGTRLTVL.

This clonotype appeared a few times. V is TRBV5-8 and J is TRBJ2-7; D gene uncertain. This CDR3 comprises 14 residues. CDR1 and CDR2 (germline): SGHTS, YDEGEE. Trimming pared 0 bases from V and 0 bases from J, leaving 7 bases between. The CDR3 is CASSLDGYSYEQYF. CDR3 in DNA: TGTGCCAGCAGCTTGGACGGATACTCCTACGAGCAGTACTTC.

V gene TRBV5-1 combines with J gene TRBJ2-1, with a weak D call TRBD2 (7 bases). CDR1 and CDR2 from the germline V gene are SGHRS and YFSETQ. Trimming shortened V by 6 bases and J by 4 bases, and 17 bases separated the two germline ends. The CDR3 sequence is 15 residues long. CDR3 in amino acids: CASTPAGAGYNEQFF. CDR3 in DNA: TGCGCCAGCACCCCTGCGGGGGCCGGGTACAATGAGCAGTTCTTC.

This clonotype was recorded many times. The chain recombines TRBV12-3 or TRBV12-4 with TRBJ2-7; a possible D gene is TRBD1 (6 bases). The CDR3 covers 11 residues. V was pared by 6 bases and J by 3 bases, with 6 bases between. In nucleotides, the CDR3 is TGTGCCAGCAGGGACAGCTACGAGCAGTACTTC. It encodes CASRDSYEQYF.

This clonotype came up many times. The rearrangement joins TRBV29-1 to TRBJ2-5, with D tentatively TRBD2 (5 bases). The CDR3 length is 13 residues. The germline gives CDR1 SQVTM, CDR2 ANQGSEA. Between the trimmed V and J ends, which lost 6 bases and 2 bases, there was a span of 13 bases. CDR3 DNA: TGCAGCGTCGAGGGAGCAACACAAGAGACCCAGTACTTC. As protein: CSVEGATQETQYF.

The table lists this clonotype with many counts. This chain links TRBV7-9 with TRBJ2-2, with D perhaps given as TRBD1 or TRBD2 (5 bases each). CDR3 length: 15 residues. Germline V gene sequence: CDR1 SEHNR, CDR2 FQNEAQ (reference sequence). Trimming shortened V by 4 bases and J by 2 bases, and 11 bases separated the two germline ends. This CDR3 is CASSSRGVNTGELFF. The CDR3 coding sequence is TGTGCCAGCAGCTCCCGAGGGGTTAACACCGGGGAGCTGTTTTTT.

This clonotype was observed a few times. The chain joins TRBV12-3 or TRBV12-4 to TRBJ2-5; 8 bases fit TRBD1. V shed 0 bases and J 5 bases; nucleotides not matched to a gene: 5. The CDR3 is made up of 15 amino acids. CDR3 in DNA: TGTGCCAGCAGTTTAGCGCAGGGGGCGCGGGAGACCCAGTACTTC. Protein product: CASSLAQGARETQYF.

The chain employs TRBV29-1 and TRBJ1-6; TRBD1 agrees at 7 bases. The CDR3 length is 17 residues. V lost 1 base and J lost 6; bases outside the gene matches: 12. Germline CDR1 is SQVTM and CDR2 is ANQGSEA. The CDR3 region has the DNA TGCAGCGTTGAAGTCGTGAAGAAGGGGGACAGTAATTCACCCCTCCACTTT. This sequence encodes CSVEVVKKGDSNSPLHF. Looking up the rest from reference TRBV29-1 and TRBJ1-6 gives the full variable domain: SAVISQKPSRDICQRGTSLTIQCQVDSQVTMMFWYRQQPGQSLTLIATANQGSEATYESGFVIDKFPISRPNLTFSTLTVSNMSPEDSSIYLCSVEVVKKGDSNSPLHFGNGTRLTVT.

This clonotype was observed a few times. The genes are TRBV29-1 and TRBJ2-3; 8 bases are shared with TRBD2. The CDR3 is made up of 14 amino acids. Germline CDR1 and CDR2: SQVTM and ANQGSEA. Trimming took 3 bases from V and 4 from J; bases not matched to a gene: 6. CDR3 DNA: TGCAGCGTTGATGGGCGGGAGGATGCAGATACGCAGTATTTT. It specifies CSVDGREDADTQYF.

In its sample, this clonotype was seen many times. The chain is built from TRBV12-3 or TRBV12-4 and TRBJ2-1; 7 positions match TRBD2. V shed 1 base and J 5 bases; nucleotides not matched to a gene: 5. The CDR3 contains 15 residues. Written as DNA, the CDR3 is TGTGCCAGCAGTTTAGGTCCGGGGGGAAACAATGAGCAGTTCTTC. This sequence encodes CASSLGPGGNNEQFF.

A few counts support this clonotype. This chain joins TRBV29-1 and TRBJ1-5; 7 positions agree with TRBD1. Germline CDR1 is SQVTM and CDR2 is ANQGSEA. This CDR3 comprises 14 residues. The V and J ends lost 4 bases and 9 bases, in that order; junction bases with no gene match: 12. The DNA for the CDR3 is TGCAGCGTTGGGAACCTGGACAGGAATGGGCCCCAGCATTTT. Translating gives CSVGNLDRNGPQHF.

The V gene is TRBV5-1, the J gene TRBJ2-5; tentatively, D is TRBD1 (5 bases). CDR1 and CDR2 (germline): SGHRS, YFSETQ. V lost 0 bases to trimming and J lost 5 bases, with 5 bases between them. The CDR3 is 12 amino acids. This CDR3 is CASSLDRETQYF. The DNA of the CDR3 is TGCGCCAGCAGCTTGGACAGGGAGACCCAGTACTTC.

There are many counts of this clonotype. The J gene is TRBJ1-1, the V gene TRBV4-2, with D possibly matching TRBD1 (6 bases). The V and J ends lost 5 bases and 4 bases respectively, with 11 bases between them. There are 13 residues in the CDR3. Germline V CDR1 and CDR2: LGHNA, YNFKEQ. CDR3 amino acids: CASSAQGRTEAFF. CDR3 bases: TGTGCCAGCAGCGCTCAGGGGCGCACTGAAGCTTTCTTT.

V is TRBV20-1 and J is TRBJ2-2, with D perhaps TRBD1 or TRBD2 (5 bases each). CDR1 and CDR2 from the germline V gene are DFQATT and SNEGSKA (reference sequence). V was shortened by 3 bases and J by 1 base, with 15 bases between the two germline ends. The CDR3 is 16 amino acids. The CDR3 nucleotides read TGCAGTGCTAGCGGAAGGAGAGGGGTGAACACCGGGGAGCTGTTTTTT. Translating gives CSASGRRGVNTGELFF.